One T cell receptor beta chain is described in this entry. Germline loops: CDR1 MDHEN, CDR2 SYDVKM. This CDR3 is built from 16 residues. Trimming at V came to 7 bases and at J to 8 bases, leaving 14 bases not matched to a gene. These data are taken from a study of shared clonotypes between healthy human individuals. Clones were sequenced by immunoSEQ multiplex PCR, and TCRdb holds only the in-frame ones, with some missing. The sample includes under 2.5 million clones, 92% seen only once; the top ten take more than 0.35%. The TCR sequence derives from a man between 18 and 29 years old in good health. Some clones in this sample may be carry-over from other donors' samples. This rearrangement joins TRBV28 to TRBJ1-2; 12 bases align to TRBD1. The specimen was naive CD4+ T cells from PBMCs. Subset described: CD45RA+ positively selected. CDR3 sequence: CASTLKPGQGARGYTF. The CDR3 DNA is TGTGCCAGCACCCTTAAACCGGGACAGGGGGCAAGGGGCTACACCTTC.